This record concerns one T cell receptor beta chain sequence. The antigen is unknown. The sample belongs to a study of vaccination effects on CD4 cells after COVID-19. The ViraFEST assay expanded antigen-specific CD4+ T cells with viral peptide pools before sequencing. Around day 10 of culture, CD4+ T cells were separated out. The participants, recipients of two vaccine doses, got either BNT162b2 or mRNA-1273. Profiled with immunoSEQ multiplex PCR; TCRdb holds only in-frame clones, not every one. This repertoire shows around 60,000 clones, roughly 73% found once; its top ten account for roughly 1.2%. General study findings and limits: Clones induced by infection and by vaccine showed marked clonal contraction late after vaccination.

The TCR was taken from a human donor who received a COVID-19 vaccine. Material: CD4+ T cells from PBMCs cultured with HCoV-229E spike peptides, obtained after COVID-19 vaccination.

The CDR3: CASSFRGSDIQYF. The CDR3 bases are TGTGCCAGCAGCTTCCGGGGTAGCGACATTCAGTACTTC. The J gene is TRBJ2-4, the V gene TRBV7-2, with a possible D match to TRBD2 (5 bases). The CDR3 sequence is 13 residues long. Trimming removed 3 bases at V and 8 bases at J, with 11 bases between. CDR1 and CDR2 from the germline V gene are SGHTA and FQGNSA.